This T cell receptor (beta chain) was captured by sequencing in a study of blood T cell repertoires in COVID-19. How the authors handled the data: Using reference gene primer amplification, nucleated cell counts were estimated. Only in-frame clones appear in the TCRdb table, and some are missing; sequencing was by immunoSEQ multiplex PCR. That table furnishes V, J and clone size, whereas the DNA furnished D and trimming. In the table there are 160,000 or so clones, 79% of which are singletons. Germline values: CDR1 SGHTA, CDR2 FQGNSA. The CDR3 covers 18 residues. Trimming left V 3 bases short and J 0 bases short, with 21 bases between. There are many counts of this clone.

The chain links TRBV7-2 to TRBJ2-7, with D perhaps TRBD2 (5 bases). The sequence was collected from a woman in her sixties with COVID-19, enrolled during active disease. The sequenced material came from peripheral blood. The CDR3 here is CASSFRAGLRADSYEQYF. CDR3 DNA: TGTGCCAGCAGCTTCCGGGCTGGTTTGAGGGCCGACTCCTACGAGCAGTACTTC.